This T cell receptor (beta chain) was sequenced in a study of cytomegalovirus exposure and HLA in healthy donors. Turning to the study itself: Caucasian-associated ancestry cluster membership applied to around 80% of around 400 genotyped donors. Study observations and caveats: Analysis was carried out at a later point, and it linked a missense DCLRE1C variant to TCR beta V- and J-gene trimming. Using a false discovery rate of 0.05, a later analysis showed that 15,000 to 20,000 TCR beta sequences were associated with HLA alleles.

PCR was performed using 60 Vbeta and 13 Jbeta primers. Method: immunoSEQ multiplex PCR; TCRdb's copy keeps in-frame clones and lacks some. The data contain approximately 45,000 clones, 70% to 80% of them singletons. Germline assignment: CDR1 SGHRS and CDR2 YFSETQ. The CDR3 totals 14 residues. The V gene lost 4 bases and the J gene lost 4 bases, with 14 bases spanning the gap. The count of this clone is one. What it recognizes is unknown. The sample taken for sequencing was PBMCs. This chain links TRBV5-1 with TRBJ2-5; D perhaps matches TRBD1 (5 bases). This TCR derives from a woman aged 30 to 39 in good health and CMV-seronegative. CDR3 in amino acids: CASSLGRGRETQYF. The DNA for the CDR3 is TGCGCCAGCAGCCTGGGAAGGGGTAGAGAGACCCAGTACTTC.